The entry that follows covers one T cell receptor (beta chain) sequence. V lost 2 bases, J lost 3 bases, and 12 bases lay in between. The V gene's germline CDR1 is SGDLS and CDR2 YYNGEE. The CDR3 is made up of 15 amino acids. The protocol was immunoSEQ multiplex PCR, while the TCRdb copy is restricted to in-frame clones and leaves out a portion. The sample has 50,000 to 55,000 clones; around nine tenths are singletons. The sample is drawn from a study of T cell changes during pregnancy in multiple sclerosis. V and J are TRBV9 and TRBJ2-1, with D possibly matching TRBD2 (6 bases). The clonotype comes from a female donor with multiple sclerosis, enrolled in a pregnancy study. The source material was CD4+ T cells from peripheral blood mononuclear cells, sampled in the third trimester of pregnancy. CDR3 nucleotide sequence: TGTGCCAGCAGCGTGGGACGGAGGGTCTACAATGAGCAGTTCTTC. It codes for CASSVGRRVYNEQFF.